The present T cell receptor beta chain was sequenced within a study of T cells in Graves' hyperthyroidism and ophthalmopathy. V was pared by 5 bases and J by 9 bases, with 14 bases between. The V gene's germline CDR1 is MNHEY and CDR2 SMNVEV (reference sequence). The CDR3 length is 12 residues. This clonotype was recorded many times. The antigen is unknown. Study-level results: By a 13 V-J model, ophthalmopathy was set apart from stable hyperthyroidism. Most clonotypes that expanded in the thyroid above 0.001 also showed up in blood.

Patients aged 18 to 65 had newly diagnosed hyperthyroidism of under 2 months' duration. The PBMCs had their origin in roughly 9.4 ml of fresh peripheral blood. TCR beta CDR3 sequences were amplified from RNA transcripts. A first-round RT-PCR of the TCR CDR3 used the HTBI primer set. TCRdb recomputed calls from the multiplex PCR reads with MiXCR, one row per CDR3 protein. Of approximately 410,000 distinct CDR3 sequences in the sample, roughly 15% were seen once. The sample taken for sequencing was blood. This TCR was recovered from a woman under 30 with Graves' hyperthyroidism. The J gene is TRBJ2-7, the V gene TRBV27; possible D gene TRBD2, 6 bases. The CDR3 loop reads CASSLPGARQYF. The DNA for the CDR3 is TGTGCCAGCAGTCTCCCGGGAGCTCGGCAGTACTTC.